This T cell receptor beta chain was sequenced during a study of CD8+CD57+ T cells in acquired aplastic anemia. Study outcomes and limitations: Patients and healthy controls showed no significant CD8+ Simpson's diversity difference. Patients and controls turned out to have some 30 CD8+ CDR3 sequences in common.

It was patients with CD8+CD57+ cell expansion by flow cytometry who were chosen for sequencing. Every one of the patients had aplastic anemia (severe, acquired). The blood sampling took place in patients who had so far received no therapy. This clonotype showed up just a few times. Its antigen is as yet unknown. The CDR3 length is 14 residues. V was pared by 3 bases and J by 2 bases, with 9 bases between. Germline-derived CDR1 and CDR2 are KGHDR and SFDVKD. TCR beta VDJ and CDR3 profiles were obtained from a genomic DNA template. TCRdb reprocessed the reads via MiXCR and lists one record per CDR3 protein. The sample shows 150,000 to 180,000 distinct CDR3 sequences, about 54% of them seen only once.

What was sequenced was sorted CD4+, CD8+, or CD8+CD57+ T cells (not recorded which) from PBMCs. The gene calls are TRBV24-1 and TRBJ2-5; D not certain. This TCR was recovered from a human donor with aplastic anemia. DNA for the CDR3: TGTGCCACCAGTGATGCGGACGGACAAGAGACCCAGTACTTC. This codes for CATSDADGQETQYF.